These T cell receptor beta chains were read from a single sample in a study of shared clonotypes between healthy human individuals. Profiling relied on immunoSEQ multiplex PCR, and the TCRdb table lists in-frame clones only, not all of them. The sample records some 2,000,000 clones, roughly 95% being singletons. Sequenced: naive CD4+ T cells sorted from blood. These receptor sequences come from a man aged 18-30 years in good health. Each CDR3 is given with its conserved first and last residue. Each record gives: clone size, J gene, D gene, V gene, CDR3 DNA, CDR3 protein. D genes are given only for firm matches. A row's size may be missing; if present it is once, few, many or a size class.

clone size: .; J gene: TRBJ1-1; D gene: .; V gene: TRBV7-2; CDR3 DNA: TGTGCCAGCAGCCCATTGAACACTGAAGCTTTCTTT; CDR3 protein: CASSPLNTEAFF
clone size: .; J gene: TRBJ1-2; D gene: .; V gene: TRBV19; CDR3 DNA: TGTGCCAGTAGTGCCAACAGCTATGGCTACACCTTC; CDR3 protein: CASSANSYGYTF
clone size: .; J gene: TRBJ1-2; D gene: TRBD1; V gene: TRBV29-1; CDR3 DNA: TGCAGCGTTGGAGGGACAGTGGATGGCTACACCTTC; CDR3 protein: CSVGGTVDGYTF
clone size: .; J gene: TRBJ2-5; D gene: .; V gene: TRBV7-6; CDR3 DNA: TGTGCCAGCAGCTTTAGTAGCGGAGAGACCCAGTACTTC; CDR3 protein: CASSFSSGETQYF
clone size: .; J gene: TRBJ2-3; D gene: .; V gene: TRBV27; CDR3 DNA: TGTGCCAGCAGCCCTCGCGGGCGGCCCACAGATACGCAGTATTTT; CDR3 protein: CASSPRGRPTDTQYF
clone size: .; J gene: TRBJ1-2; D gene: .; V gene: TRBV6-5; CDR3 DNA: TGTGCCAGCAGTTACTCGAAGGGTCGGGGAGACTATGGCTACACCTTC; CDR3 protein: CASSYSKGRGDYGYTF
clone size: .; J gene: TRBJ2-7; D gene: .; V gene: TRBV9; CDR3 DNA: TGTGCCAGCAGCGTAGGGAACGCAGTATACGAGCAGTACTTC; CDR3 protein: CASSVGNAVYEQYF
clone size: .; J gene: TRBJ2-3; D gene: .; V gene: TRBV7-9; CDR3 DNA: TGTGCCAGCAGCTTAGCGCGCTTTACGGGGTCTAGCACAGATACGCAGTATTTT; CDR3 protein: CASSLARFTGSSTDTQYF
clone size: .; J gene: TRBJ2-7; D gene: .; V gene: TRBV15; CDR3 DNA: TGTGCCACCAGCAAGGCGTCCTACGAGCAGTACTTC; CDR3 protein: CATSKASYEQYF
clone size: once; J gene: TRBJ1-4; D gene: .; V gene: TRBV5-4; CDR3 DNA: TGTGCCAGCAGCTCCCGCCCCAGAGAAACAACTAATGAAAAACTGTTTTTT; CDR3 protein: CASSSRPRETTNEKLFF
clone size: .; J gene: TRBJ1-1; D gene: .; V gene: TRBV20-1; CDR3 DNA: TGCAGTGCCGACCAGGGTTCTGAAGCTTTCTTT; CDR3 protein: CSADQGSEAFF
clone size: .; J gene: TRBJ2-7; D gene: .; V gene: TRBV5-4; CDR3 DNA: TGTGCCAGCAGCCTGAGAGCGTTAAGACAGGCGAGATACGAGCAGTACTTC; CDR3 protein: CASSLRALRQARYEQYF
clone size: .; J gene: TRBJ2-5; D gene: .; V gene: TRBV20-1; CDR3 DNA: TGCAGTGCCTACGACGGGACCCAGTACTTC; CDR3 protein: CSAYDGTQYF
clone size: .; J gene: TRBJ2-5; D gene: .; V gene: TRBV6-5; CDR3 DNA: TGTGCCAGCAGGCAAGGGGAGACCCAGTACTTC; CDR3 protein: CASRQGETQYF